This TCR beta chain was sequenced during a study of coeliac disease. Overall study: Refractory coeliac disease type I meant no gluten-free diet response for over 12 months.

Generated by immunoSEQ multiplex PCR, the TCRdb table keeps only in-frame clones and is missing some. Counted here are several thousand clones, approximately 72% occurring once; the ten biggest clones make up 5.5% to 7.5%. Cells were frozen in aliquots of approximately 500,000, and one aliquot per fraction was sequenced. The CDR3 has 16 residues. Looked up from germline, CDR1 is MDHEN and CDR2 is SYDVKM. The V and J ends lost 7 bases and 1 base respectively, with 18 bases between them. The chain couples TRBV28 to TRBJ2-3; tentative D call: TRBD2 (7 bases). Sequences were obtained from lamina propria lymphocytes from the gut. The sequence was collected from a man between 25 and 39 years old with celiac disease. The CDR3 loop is CASNQGGGPGTDTQYF. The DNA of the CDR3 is TGTGCCAGCAACCAAGGGGGAGGGCCTGGCACAGATACGCAGTATTTT.